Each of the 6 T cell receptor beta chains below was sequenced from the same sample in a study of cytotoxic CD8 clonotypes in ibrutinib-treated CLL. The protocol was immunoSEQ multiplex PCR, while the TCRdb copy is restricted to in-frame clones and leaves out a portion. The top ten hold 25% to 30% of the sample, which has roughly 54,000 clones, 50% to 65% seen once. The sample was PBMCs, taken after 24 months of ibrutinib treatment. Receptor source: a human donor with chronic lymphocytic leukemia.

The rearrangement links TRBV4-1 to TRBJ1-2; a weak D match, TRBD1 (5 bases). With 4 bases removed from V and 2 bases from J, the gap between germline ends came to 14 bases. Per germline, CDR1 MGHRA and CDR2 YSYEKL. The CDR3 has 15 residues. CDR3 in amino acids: CASSLDRQPNYGYTF. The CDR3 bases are TGCGCCAGCAGCCTTGACCGACAGCCCAACTATGGCTACACCTTC.

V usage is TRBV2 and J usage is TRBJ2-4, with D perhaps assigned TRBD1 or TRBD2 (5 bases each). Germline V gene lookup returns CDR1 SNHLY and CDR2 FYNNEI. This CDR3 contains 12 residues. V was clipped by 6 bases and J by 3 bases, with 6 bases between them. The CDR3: CASRGDKNIQYF. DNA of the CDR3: TGTGCCAGCAGGGGGGACAAAAACATTCAGTACTTC.

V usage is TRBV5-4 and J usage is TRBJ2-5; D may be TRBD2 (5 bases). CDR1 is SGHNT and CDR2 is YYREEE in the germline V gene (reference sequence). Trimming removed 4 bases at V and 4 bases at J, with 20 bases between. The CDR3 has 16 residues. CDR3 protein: CASSPHTLGVGETQYF. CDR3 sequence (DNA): TGTGCCAGCAGCCCACATACCCTCGGGGTAGGAGAGACCCAGTACTTC.

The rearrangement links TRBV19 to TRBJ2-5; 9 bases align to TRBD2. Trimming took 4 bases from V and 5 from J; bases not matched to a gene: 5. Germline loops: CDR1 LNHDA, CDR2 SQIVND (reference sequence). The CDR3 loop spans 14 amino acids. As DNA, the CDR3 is TGTGCCAGTAGTACTCGGACTAGCGTTGAGACCCAGTACTTC. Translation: CASSTRTSVETQYF.

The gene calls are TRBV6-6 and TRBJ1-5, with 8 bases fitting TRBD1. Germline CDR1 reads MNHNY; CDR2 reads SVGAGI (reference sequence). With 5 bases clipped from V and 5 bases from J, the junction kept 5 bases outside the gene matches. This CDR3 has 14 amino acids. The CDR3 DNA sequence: TGTGCCAGCAGTCGGGACAGGACCTATCAGCCCCAGCATTTT. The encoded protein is CASSRDRTYQPQHF.

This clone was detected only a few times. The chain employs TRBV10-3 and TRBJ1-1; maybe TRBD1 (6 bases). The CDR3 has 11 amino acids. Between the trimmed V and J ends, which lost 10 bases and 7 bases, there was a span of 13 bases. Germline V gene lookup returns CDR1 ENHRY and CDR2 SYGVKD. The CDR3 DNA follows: TGTGCCACCCAGACAGGAGGTGAAGCTTTCTTT. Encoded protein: CATQTGGEAFF.